This paragraph reports one TCR beta chain. This sample was included in a study of blood T cell repertoires in COVID-19. Clones were sequenced by immunoSEQ multiplex PCR, and TCRdb holds only the in-frame ones, with some missing. The repertoire holds about 380,000 clones, almost 90% seen once, with 6% to 7.5% in the top ten. Sequencing input: peripheral blood. The clonotype originates from a young man with active or convalescent COVID-19.

This CDR3 reads CASSDRDRGLGEAFF. The CDR3 coding sequence is TGTGCCAGCTCAGATCGGGACAGGGGGCTGGGTGAAGCTTTCTTT. This chain links TRBV18 with TRBJ1-1; 12 bases align to TRBD1. The germline V gene encodes CDR1 KGHSH and CDR2 LQKENI. After removal of 5 bases from V and 7 bases from J, the junction contained 8 bases not matched to a gene. This CDR3 spans 15 amino acids. Filled out from reference TRBV18 and TRBJ1-1, the complete variable domain reads NAGVMQNPRHLVRRRGQEARLRCSPMKGHSHVYWYRQLPEEGLKFMVYLQKENIIDESGMPKERFSAEFPKEGPSILRIQQVVRGDSAAYFCASSDRDRGLGEAFFGQGTRLTVV.